This TCR beta chain was found in a study of metastatic and nonmetastatic thyroid tumors. Across the whole study: It was across blood and tumor or nodule tissue from malignant and benign thyroid patients that repertoires were compared.

Patients underwent thyroid surgery, and none had received any treatment before it. The CDR3 length is 15 residues. The J segment lost 6 bases and the V segment lost 6 bases, leaving 12 bases of the junction unmatched. CDR1 and CDR2 (germline): MDHEN, SYDVKM. In the original processing: CDR3 differences across clinicopathological groups were used to build a distant-metastasis classifier for papillary thyroid cancer. TCRdb called clones again from the PCR reads with MiXCR. The V and J calls and clone size come from TCRdb's table, not from the authors' own analysis. The data show just under 20,000 clones, approximately 24% seen once.

The gene calls are TRBV28 and TRBJ2-3; TRBD2 matches at 7 bases. This receptor was obtained from a female donor with papillary thyroid cancer or a benign thyroid nodule (not recorded which). Some clones in this sample may be carry-over from other donors' samples. The sample taken for sequencing was adjacent normal tissue. The DNA of the CDR3 is TGTGCCAGCAGAGCGGGGACGTGGCAGGGCGATACGCAGTATTTT. This translates into CASRAGTWQGDTQYF.